Each of the 10 T cell receptor beta chains below was sequenced from the same sample in a study of spatial heterogeneity in lung cancer. Study results and limitations: How many expanded intratumoral alpha and beta TCRs were present tracked the tumor mutation count, which was a count of nonsynonymous mutations.

These receptors have no identified antigens. Indicated time point: sample taken at primary tumor resection. MiXCR, applied by TCRdb to the 5' RACE reads, yields one record per CDR3 protein. There are around 18,000 distinct CDR3 sequences in the sample; 5.8% occur only once, and 10% lies in the top ten. The sequenced sample was lung tumor tissue, obtained at surgery. The receptors were gathered from a female donor with early-stage non-small cell lung cancer.

In its sample, this clonotype was seen many times. Little can be read into the size of this beta chain, an off-target read in a library designed for alpha chains. The CDR3 DNA follows: TGTGCCAGCAGCACCTACCGACAGACGAACACCGGGGAGCTGTTTTTT. This sequence encodes CASSTYRQTNTGELFF. The rearrangement joins TRBV11-2 to TRBJ2-2; D might be TRBD1 (5 bases). Germline CDR1 reads SGHAT; CDR2 reads FQNNGV. This CDR3 is built from 16 residues. V lost 5 bases to trimming and J lost 0 bases, with 13 bases between them.

This clonotype was seen repeatedly, ten times or more. Within a library made for alpha chains, this beta chain is off target, and its count is uninformative. The genes are TRBV6-1 and TRBJ2-3; D not certain. This CDR3 is built from 15 residues. V was clipped by 2 bases and J by 5 bases, with 14 bases between them. CDR1 MNHNS and CDR2 SASEGT come from the germline V gene. The DNA of the CDR3 is TGTGCCAGCAGTGAACCCCCCAGTAGGGTAGATACGCAGTATTTT. As protein: CASSEPPSRVDTQYF.

In this sample, this clonotype is medium-sized. This beta chain came through as a stray read in a library set up for alpha chains, and its size says little. The chain's CDR3 is CATSEQGQGYNEQFF. The CDR3 nucleotides read TGTGCCACCAGCGAACAGGGACAGGGGTACAATGAGCAGTTCTTC. V usage is TRBV24-1 and J usage is TRBJ2-1; 10 bases line up with TRBD1. The ends lost 7 bases at V and 4 bases at J; junction bases unmatched: 6. CDR1 is KGHDR, CDR2 SFDVKD, per germline. CDR3 length equals 15 residues.

This clonotype was seen many times. This beta chain is an unintended read in a library built for alpha chains; its size means little. V usage is TRBV15 and J usage is TRBJ1-5; the D gene is possibly TRBD1 (5 bases). The V gene lost 2 bases and the J gene lost 4 bases, with 15 bases spanning the gap. CDR1 is LNHNV and CDR2 is YYDKDF in the germline V gene (reference sequence). This CDR3 region has 16 residues. The CDR3 sequence is CATSRSSGVVNQPQHF. Here the CDR3 DNA reads TGTGCCACCAGCAGATCTTCGGGGGTGGTGAATCAGCCCCAGCATTTT. Full variable domain (missing parts from reference TRBV15 and TRBJ1-5): DAMVIQNPRYQVTQFGKPVTLSCSQTLNHNVMYWYQQKSSQAPKLLFHYYDKDFNNEADTPDNFQSRRPNTSFCFLDIRSPGLGDTAMYLCATSRSSGVVNQPQHFGDGTRLSIL.

With regard to this clonotype: Little can be read into the size of this beta chain, an off-target read in a library designed for alpha chains. The CDR3 coding sequence is TGTGCCAGCAGCCCCAAGCGAGGTGAGCAGTTCTTC. Amino acids: CASSPKRGEQFF. This chain joins TRBV3-1 and TRBJ2-1; D not certain. Germline assignment: CDR1 LGHDT and CDR2 YNNKEL (reference sequence). Trimming removed 4 bases from V and 9 bases from J, with 10 bases in between. CDR3 length: 12 amino acids.

As regards this clonotype: With the library built for alpha chains, this beta chain is off target and its frequency is not meaningful. The rearrangement joins TRBV10-2 to TRBJ2-5; the match to TRBD2 covers 12 bases. The CDR3 has 13 amino acids. Germline V gene data show CDR1 as WSHSY and CDR2 as SAAADI. J was trimmed by 4 bases and V by 6 bases; bases with no gene match: 0. The CDR3 is CASRGLAGETQYF. The CDR3 nucleotides are TGCGCCAGCAGGGGACTAGCGGGAGAGACCCAGTACTTC.

This clonotype was detected many times. Because this beta chain is a stray read in a library intended to capture alpha chains, its abundance should not be given much weight. CDR3 nucleotide sequence: TGCAGTGCAAGGACTAGCGGGACTGCCGGGGAGCTGTTTTTT. Residues: CSARTSGTAGELFF. This chain uses TRBV20-1 with TRBJ2-2; 12 nucleotides agree with TRBD2. Germline trimming cut 6 bases from V and 6 bases from J; bases unmatched to any gene: 5. CDR1 is DFQATT and CDR2 is SNEGSKA in the germline V gene (reference sequence). This CDR3 has 14 amino acids.

Notes on this clonotype: Since the library was made to target alpha chains, this beta chain is a stray read and its abundance is not meaningful. The chain joins TRBV29-1 to TRBJ2-1; 15 bases are shared with TRBD2. CDR3 size: 19 residues. Trimming removed 7 bases from V and 0 bases from J; junction bases left unmatched: 13. Per the germline V gene, CDR1 is SQVTM and CDR2 is ANQGSEA. This CDR3 is CSARPGTSGRPSSYNEQFF. CDR3 nucleotides: TGCAGCGCCCGCCCCGGGACTAGCGGGAGGCCGAGCTCCTACAATGAGCAGTTCTTC.

This clonotype was counted at least ten times. A library made for alpha chains picked up this beta chain off target, so its size means little. The chain recombines TRBV4-1 with TRBJ2-7; TRBD1 aligns across 7 bases. Trimming at V came to 3 bases and at J to 9 bases, leaving 11 bases not matched to a gene. CDR1 is MGHRA and CDR2 is YSYEKL in the germline V gene. The CDR3 loop spans 14 amino acids. This CDR3 is CASSHPIRQGGQYF. The CDR3 DNA sequence: TGCGCCAGCAGCCACCCGATCCGACAGGGCGGGCAGTACTTC.

This clonotype ranks as medium-sized (0.01 to 0.1%). This beta chain is a stray sequence in a library constructed for alpha chains; its clone size is not meaningful. The chain's CDR3 is CSVGGPHNEQFF. CDR3 sequence (DNA): TGCAGCGTGGGAGGGCCCCACAATGAGCAGTTCTTC. This chain links TRBV29-1 with TRBJ2-1, with TRBD2 matching over 7 bases. V shed 6 bases and J 5 bases; nucleotides not matched to a gene: 4. This CDR3 region has 12 residues. CDR1 SQVTM and CDR2 ANQGSEA come from the germline V gene.